This T cell receptor beta chain was captured by sequencing in a study of OX40 agonist ivuxolimab in advanced cancers. A note on the overall study: Ivuxolimab was a fully human IgG2 agonistic monoclonal antibody targeting the costimulatory receptor OX40 (CD134). Intravenous ivuxolimab was administered to patients every 2 weeks at six dose levels: 0.01, 0.1, 0.3, 1.5, 3 and 10 mg/kg. Of the approximately 50 dose-escalation patients, hepatocellular carcinoma was present in 19, melanoma in roughly 15, renal cell carcinoma in 9 and head and neck cancer in 9. In the dose-escalation cohort, around four fifths of patients were male, and the mean age was approximately 60 years with a range of roughly 20 to 85. Prior anti-PD-1, anti-PD-L1 or anti-CTLA-4 therapy was permitted, and checkpoint inhibitors had been received by less than 45% of dose-escalation patients. Partial responses were achieved by three dose-escalation patients, of whom one had hepatocellular carcinoma and two had cutaneous melanoma. The purpose of peripheral TCRbeta sequencing was to test whether ivuxolimab changed TCR sequence diversity and led to clonal T-cell expansion. The paper describes the monotherapy dose-escalation part (N ≈ 52 patients) of the phase I trial of ivuxolimab. Results and caveats for the whole study, not just this receptor: After ivuxolimab, CD8+ T cells had more expanded clones than CD4+ T cells on average. Low levels of normalized T-cell clonal expansion were also shown by some nonresponding patients. At doses from 0.1 to 3.0 mg/kg, clonal expansion was seen in both CD4+ and CD8+ blood T cells between baseline and week 6. The antigen specificity of the clonally expanded peripheral T cells was not determined. Partial responders in the 0.1-3.0 mg/kg groups had among the lowest normalized peripheral clonal expansion, especially among CD8+ T cells.

Comment on this clone: Its antigen specificity is not known. Per-base qualities were not stored, and no clone one base away is much larger.

To sequence the TCRbeta CDR3 region, genomic DNA was isolated from the sorted cells. TCRbeta CDR3 regions were sequenced using the immunoSEQ Assay. The source is immuneACCESS, and TCRdb retained only in-frame sequences with V and J called. Part of the clones is not carried over; for the studies checked, unresolved V genes explain less than half of this, and the remainder is unexplained. This sample holds approximately 71,000 clones; roughly 82% were observed only once. The top ten hold roughly 10% of the sample. Sequences SGHTA (CDR1) and FQGNSA (CDR2) are obtained from the germline V gene. The CDR3 holds 14 amino acids from the cysteine to the phenylalanine. Left in the record is the CDR3 DNA by itself, 42 bases read in frame from the first base. V and J are truncated by 3 bases and 0 bases respectively, leaving an intervening sequence of 7 bases. Patients with a history of autoimmune disease or receiving systemic immunosuppression were excluded from the trial. Peripheral blood for TCR sequencing was drawn from every dose cohort at baseline, at cycle 4 day 1 and at cycle 7 day 1. The samples were drawn from a first-in-human, open-label, multicenter phase I dose-escalation trial of ivuxolimab. Adults with locally advanced or metastatic head and neck squamous cell, hepatocellular, melanoma or renal cell carcinoma were enrolled in the trial. Before TCR sequencing, CD4+ T cells and CD8+ T cells from peripheral blood were sorted into separate populations.

The source material was CD4+ or CD8+ T cells sorted from blood, sampled in a trial of the OX40 agonist ivuxolimab. This TCR was sampled from an adult with an advanced solid tumor such as melanoma, head and neck, liver or kidney cancer. The sequence links TRBV7-2 to TRBJ2-3; the D gene assignment is ambiguous. Read as DNA, the sequence is TGTGCCAGCAGCTTTTGGACCAGCACAGATACGCAGTATTTT. This encodes CASSFWTSTDTQYF.